This TCR beta chain was observed in a study of CD8 T cells in ankylosing spondylitis (dated by TCRdb to about 2017). Broadly, across the study: The study set out to find disease-linked TCR variants by profiling T cell receptor beta repertoires in ankylosing spondylitis patients and healthy donors. The whole study cohort included 85 to 120 healthy donors and 20 to 30 ankylosing spondylitis patients. Peripheral blood was sampled, and synovial fluid was also collected from ankylosing spondylitis patients.

This sample was sequenced with an Illumina HiSeq 2500. TCR beta libraries were prepared by quantitative 5'-RACE with molecular barcodes. Per the authors' processing: A new computational method, built on a probabilistic model of VDJ rearrangement, was used to identify disease-linked TCR variants. Clones were called with MiXCR by TCRdb after fastp trimmed the public reads at Q25, and only in-frame beta chains were retained. Each CDR3 protein gets just one entry, which takes the most common genes and DNA from the rows behind it. The V and J calls come from TCRdb's annotation, not from the publication. The sample contains more than 300,000 distinct CDR3 sequences, roughly 10% of them found a single time. 8% to 9.5% of the sample is in the top ten clones. This clonotype has a handful of counts. Its recognized antigen is unknown. It has no much larger one-base neighbor in the sample; base qualities were not kept.

The investigation overall reported the following: The disease-linked clones were reported as significantly enriched in matched synovial fluid samples from ankylosing spondylitis patients. A TCR beta motif of several highly homologous amino acid variants appeared characteristic of blood from ankylosing spondylitis patients. Some TCR beta motif variants had previously been reported in synovial fluid and blood of reactive arthritis patients, which suggested common disease-initiation mechanisms. The disease-linked clones had a CD8+ phenotype and were found at relatively low frequencies in peripheral blood.

Including cysteine and phenylalanine, the CDR3 has 17 amino acids. Just CDR3 DNA is preserved here, 51 bases in frame from base 1. The germline V gene gives CDR1 as KGHSH and CDR2 as LQKENI. Unmatched junction bases come to 16, with V trimmed by 4 bases and J by 6 bases. Sequencing was done on a sample of blood, either unsorted or a sorted T cell fraction (not recorded which). Recombination linked TRBV18 to TRBJ2-3; 7 middle bases align to TRBD1. This TCR came from a female donor with ankylosing spondylitis or in good health (not recorded which). The DNA sequence is as follows: TGTGCCAGCTCACTCTTTTTTGGACAGGATGTAGCGGATACGCAGTATTTT. This translates into CASSLFFGQDVADTQYF.